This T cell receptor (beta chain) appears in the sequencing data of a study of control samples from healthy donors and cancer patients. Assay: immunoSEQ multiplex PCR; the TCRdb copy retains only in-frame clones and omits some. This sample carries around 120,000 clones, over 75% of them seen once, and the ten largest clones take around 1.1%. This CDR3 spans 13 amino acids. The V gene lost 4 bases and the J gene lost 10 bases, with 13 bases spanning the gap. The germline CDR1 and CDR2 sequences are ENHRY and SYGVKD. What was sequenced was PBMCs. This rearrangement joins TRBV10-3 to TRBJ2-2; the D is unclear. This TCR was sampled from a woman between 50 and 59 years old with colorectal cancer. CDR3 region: CAISAPSLVELFF. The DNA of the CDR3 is TGTGCCATCAGTGCCCCCTCCCTCGTGGAGCTGTTTTTT.